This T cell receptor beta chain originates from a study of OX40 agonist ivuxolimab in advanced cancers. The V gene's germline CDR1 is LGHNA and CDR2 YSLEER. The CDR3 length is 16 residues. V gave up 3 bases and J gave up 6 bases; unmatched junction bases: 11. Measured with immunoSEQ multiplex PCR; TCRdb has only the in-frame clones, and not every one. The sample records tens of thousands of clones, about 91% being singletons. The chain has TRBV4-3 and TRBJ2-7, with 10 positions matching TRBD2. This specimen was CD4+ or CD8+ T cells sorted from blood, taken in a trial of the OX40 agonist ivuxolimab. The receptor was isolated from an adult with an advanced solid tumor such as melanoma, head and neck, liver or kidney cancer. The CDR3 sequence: CASSQGRSGRAFEQYF. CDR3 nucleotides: TGCGCCAGCAGCCAGGGGAGGAGCGGGAGGGCCTTCGAGCAGTACTTC.